This is a list of T cell receptor beta chains from one sample in a study of identical twins. TCRdb independently ran MiXCR on the 5' RACE reads; one entry per CDR3 protein. Among 1.5 million to 2 million distinct CDR3 sequences listed, less than 40% were seen once. The sequenced material came from cord blood. The receptors were gathered from a newborn girl in good health. CDR3s include the opening cysteine and the closing phenylalanine or tryptophan. The D gene is left open where the match is weak. Clone size, where shown, is once, few, many, or a class for clones that have expanded.

d_gene | abundance | j_gene | v_gene | CDR3aa | CDR3nt
. | few | TRBJ2-7 | TRBV25-1 | CASSTDRDRTYEQYF | TGTGCCAGCAGTACGGACCGGGACCGAACCTACGAGCAGTACTTC
TRBD2 | . | TRBJ2-3 | TRBV7-2 | CASSRSGRGEDTQYF | TGTGCCAGCAGCCGTAGCGGGAGAGGTGAGGATACGCAGTATTTT
. | . | TRBJ2-7 | TRBV7-2 | CASSLASGVGVPYEQYF | TGTGCCAGCAGCTTAGCGTCGGGGGTTGGGGTCCCCTACGAGCAGTACTTC
TRBD2 | few | TRBJ2-1 | TRBV5-1 | CASSLGLADRGPDNEQFF | TGCGCCAGCAGCTTGGGACTAGCGGATAGGGGGCCAGACAATGAGCAGTTCTTC
TRBD1 | few | TRBJ1-4 | TRBV20-1 | CSARVGQGSEKLFF | TGCAGTGCTAGAGTCGGACAGGGTAGTGAAAAACTGTTTTTT
. | . | TRBJ1-4 | TRBV6-5 | CASSYAPVANEKLFF | TGTGCCAGCAGTTACGCGCCAGTAGCTAATGAAAAACTGTTTTTT
. | few | TRBJ1-4 | TRBV27 | CASSYGVEKLFF | TGTGCCAGCAGTTACGGGGTGGAAAAACTGTTTTTT
. | . | TRBJ2-3 | TRBV20-1 | CSASPTRSRTDTQYF | TGCAGTGCTAGCCCGACTAGGTCTAGGACAGATACGCAGTATTTT
TRBD1 | few | TRBJ1-1 | TRBV7-2 | CASSLGYLYRYRGGTEAFF | TGTGCCAGCAGCTTAGGATACCTGTACCGCTACAGGGGCGGCACTGAAGCTTTCTTT
. | . | TRBJ2-7 | TRBV6-1 | CASSLEGGTKYNEQYF | TGTGCCAGCAGCCTAGAAGGGGGGACCAAATACAATGAGCAGTACTTC
. | . | TRBJ2-7 | TRBV29-1 | CSQPNEQYF | TGCAGTCAACCCAACGAGCAGTACTTC
. | . | TRBJ2-1 | TRBV5-1 | CASSITKEQFF | TGCGCCAGCAGCATAACTAAGGAGCAGTTCTTC
. | . | TRBJ2-7 | TRBV27 | CASRQHHRLVGYEQYF | TGTGCCAGCAGACAACACCACAGACTAGTGGGCTACGAGCAGTACTTC
TRBD1 | . | TRBJ2-7 | TRBV20-1 | CSAPRPGGYEQYF | TGCAGTGCTCCTCGCCCAGGGGGCTACGAGCAGTACTTC
. | . | TRBJ2-7 | TRBV10-3 | CAISLERDGEQYF | TGTGCCATCAGCCTAGAGAGGGATGGCGAGCAGTACTTC
. | many | TRBJ2-7 | TRBV15 | CATSRDGYEQYF | TGTGCTACGTCCAGGGATGGATACGAGCAGTACTTC
. | few | TRBJ2-7 | TRBV27 | CASSLGRGGAYEQYF | TGTGCCAGCAGTTTAGGGCGGGGAGGTGCCTACGAGCAGTACTTC
TRBD2 | . | TRBJ2-1 | TRBV12-3/TRBV12-4 | CASSPRTSRREQFF | TGTGCCAGCAGTCCCAGGACTAGCAGGCGGGAGCAGTTCTTC
. | few | TRBJ1-1 | TRBV18 | CASSPFDKGEAFF | TGTGCCAGCTCACCGTTTGACAAAGGTGAAGCTTTCTTT
. | . | TRBJ2-5 | TRBV2 | CASSEGGGAPGGAQYF | TGTGCCAGCAGTGAAGGAGGCGGGGCACCCGGTGGGGCCCAGTACTTC
. | . | TRBJ1-1 | TRBV12-3/TRBV12-4 | CASSFQGFEAFF | TGTGCCAGCAGTTTTCAAGGTTTTGAAGCTTTCTTT
TRBD1 | once | TRBJ1-5 | TRBV4-1 | CASSQEGQGSDQPQHF | TGCGCCAGCAGCCAAGAAGGACAGGGGTCGGATCAGCCCCAGCATTTT
. | . | TRBJ1-1 | TRBV29-1 | CSVAVGVMNTEAFF | TGCAGCGTCGCGGTGGGAGTGATGAACACTGAAGCTTTCTTT
. | few | TRBJ2-7 | TRBV6-6 | CASSPTGTFLGEQYF | TGTGCCAGCAGCCCCACCGGGACTTTCTTGGGAGAGCAGTACTTC
TRBD2 | . | TRBJ2-7 | TRBV24-1 | CATSAGLAGNERYF | TGTGCCACCAGTGCGGGACTAGCCGGCAATGAGCGGTACTTC
TRBD1 | few | TRBJ1-1 | TRBV5-6 | CASSQGRGGAEAFF | TGTGCCAGCAGCCAGGGGAGAGGGGGCGCTGAAGCTTTCTTT
TRBD2 | . | TRBJ2-1 | TRBV9 | CASSQTYSVLAGNEQFF | TGTGCCAGCAGCCAAACCTATAGCGTACTAGCGGGGAATGAGCAGTTCTTC
TRBD2 | few | TRBJ2-7 | TRBV28 | CASSGRREDNYNEQYF | TGTGCCAGCAGTGGAAGGCGGGAGGATAACTACAATGAGCAGTACTTC
TRBD1 | . | TRBJ1-1 | TRBV28 | CASSFFGTGGTEAFF | TGTGCCAGCAGTTTCTTCGGGACAGGGGGCACTGAAGCTTTCTTT
TRBD1 | . | TRBJ1-3 | TRBV25-1 | CASSDRGTSGNTIYF | TGTGCCAGCAGCGACAGGGGTACCTCTGGAAACACCATATATTTT
. | few | TRBJ2-7 | TRBV11-2 | CASSLPGDPYEQYF | TGTGCCAGCAGCTTGCCGGGAGACCCCTACGAGCAGTACTTC
TRBD2 | . | TRBJ2-4 | TRBV3-1 | CASRLAGGPKNIQYF | TGTGCCAGCAGACTAGCGGGAGGGCCCAAAAACATTCAGTACTTC
. | few | TRBJ1-4 | TRBV7-2 | CASSSRDATNEKLFF | TGTGCCAGCAGCTCGAGGGATGCAACTAATGAAAAACTGTTTTTT
TRBD1 | . | TRBJ1-6 | TRBV6-6 | CASSYLGQGTSPPHF | TGTGCCAGCAGTTACCTGGGACAGGGAACTTCACCCCCCCACTTT
TRBD1 | . | TRBJ2-2 | TRBV6-6 | CASSNRGFRNTGELFF | TGTGCCAGCAGTAACAGGGGGTTTAGGAACACCGGGGAGCTGTTTTTT
TRBD2 | . | TRBJ2-3 | TRBV4-2 | CASSQDKAGGPADTQYF | TGTGCCAGCAGCCAAGATAAAGCGGGAGGGCCGGCAGATACGCAGTATTTT
. | few | TRBJ2-7 | TRBV20-1 | CSAISPGASYEQYF | TGCAGTGCTATTTCTCCAGGGGCCTCCTACGAGCAGTACTTC
TRBD1 | . | TRBJ2-7 | TRBV5-1 | CASSRRTGTVFTYEQYF | TGCGCCAGCAGCCGGCGGACCGGGACAGTGTTTACCTACGAGCAGTACTTC
TRBD1 | few | TRBJ2-7 | TRBV28 | CASSLSRGRFNNEQYF | TGTGCCAGCAGTTTGTCTAGGGGGCGCTTCAACAATGAGCAGTACTTC
. | few | TRBJ1-2 | TRBV2 | CASSEGNRRYGYTF | TGTGCCAGCAGTGAAGGGAACAGGAGATATGGCTACACCTTC
. | many | TRBJ2-1 | TRBV29-1 | CSARSGMGDNEQFF | TGCAGCGCCCGAAGCGGAATGGGTGACAATGAGCAGTTCTTC
. | . | TRBJ1-1 | TRBV20-1 | CSASLGSMNTEAFF | TGCAGTGCCTCCCTTGGATCGATGAACACTGAAGCTTTCTTT
. | . | TRBJ2-2 | TRBV5-6 | CASSLAYWALPTGELFF | TGTGCCAGCAGCTTGGCGTATTGGGCCCTACCAACCGGGGAGCTGTTTTTT
TRBD1 | . | TRBJ1-1 | TRBV4-2 | CASSQEFDRGNTEAFF | TGTGCCAGCAGCCAAGAATTCGACAGGGGGAACACTGAAGCTTTCTTT
TRBD1 | few | TRBJ1-2 | TRBV7-9 | CASSPRQGSGYTF | TGTGCCAGCAGCCCGCGACAGGGGAGTGGCTACACCTTC
. | . | TRBJ2-1 | TRBV6-5 | CASSYSIGGLSEQFF | TGTGCCAGCAGTTACTCGATCGGGGGGCTTAGTGAGCAGTTCTTC
. | . | TRBJ2-3 | TRBV20-1 | CSARDRLAIPSTDTQYF | TGCAGTGCTAGAGATCGGCTAGCAATTCCTAGCACAGATACGCAGTATTTT
. | few | TRBJ1-1 | TRBV6-1 | CASRDRRGTEAFF | TGTGCCAGCAGAGACAGGAGAGGCACTGAAGCTTTCTTT